A selection of T cell receptor beta chains follows, all from one sample in a study of T cell repertoires in cytomegalovirus infection. MiXCR, applied by TCRdb to the reads, yields one record per CDR3 protein. In the table there are under 200,000 distinct CDR3 sequences, 28% of which are singletons. What was sequenced was PBMCs. These receptors came from a human donor in good health (CMV status not recorded). Some clones in this sample may be carry-over from other donors' samples. CDR3s include the opening cysteine and the closing phenylalanine or tryptophan. Fields, in order: J gene, V gene, D gene, clone size, CDR3 protein, CDR3 DNA. A D gene is named only where the DNA matches it firmly. Clone size is shown for a subset of rows, as once, few, many or a class of expanded clone.

TRBJ2-7 | TRBV14 | NA | NA | CASSQDYEGEQYF | TGTGCCAGCAGCCAAGATTACGAGGGGGAGCAGTACTTC
TRBJ1-4 | TRBV6-1 | NA | many | CASSQQETSDEKLFF | TGTGCCAGTTCTCAACAGGAAACCTCGGATGAAAAACTGTTTTTT
TRBJ1-5 | TRBV20-1 | TRBD1 | NA | CSATTGGESQPQHF | TGCAGTGCTACGACAGGGGGCGAGAGTCAGCCCCAGCATTTT
TRBJ1-1 | TRBV19 | NA | NA | CASSIAGGGNTEAFF | TGTGCCAGTAGTATAGCGGGAGGAGGGAACACTGAAGCTTTCTTT
TRBJ2-1 | TRBV7-2 | NA | NA | CASSPKPRLEGVNEQFF | TGTGCCAGCAGCCCAAAGCCGCGACTAGAGGGTGTCAATGAGCAGTTCTTC
TRBJ2-7 | TRBV10-3 | TRBD1 | many | CAISESGDRGHEQYF | TGTGCCATCAGTGAGTCGGGTGACAGGGGACACGAGCAGTACTTC
TRBJ2-3 | TRBV7-3 | NA | NA | CASSLTPDTQYF | TGTGCCAGCAGCTTAACGCCAGATACGCAGTATTTT
TRBJ1-1 | TRBV25-1 | NA | few | CASSDRASTEAFF | TGTGCCAGCAGTGACAGAGCGAGCACTGAAGCTTTCTTT
TRBJ2-4 | TRBV20-1 | TRBD2 | NA | CSASGGATKNIQYF | TGCAGTGCTAGCGGGGGGGCAACCAAAAACATTCAGTACTTC
TRBJ1-1 | TRBV29-1 | TRBD1 | NA | CSASITGVGTEAFF | TGCAGCGCTTCTATCACAGGGGTCGGGACTGAAGCTTTCTTT
TRBJ1-1 | TRBV12-3/TRBV12-4 | NA | NA | CASSQGQNRAFF | TGTGCCAGCAGTCAAGGACAGAATAGGGCTTTCTTT
TRBJ1-6 | TRBV11-2 | TRBD1 | NA | CASSPQGGVDSPLHF | TGTGCCAGCAGCCCTCAGGGGGGGGTGGATTCACCCCTCCACTTT
TRBJ1-5 | TRBV20-1 | NA | few | CSARTYNQPQHF | TGCAGTGCTCGGACTTACAATCAGCCCCAGCATTTT
TRBJ2-2 | TRBV7-9 | NA | few | CASTPRIVKLTGELFF | TGTGCCAGCACCCCACGAATAGTGAAGTTGACCGGGGAGCTGTTTTTT
TRBJ1-4 | TRBV7-2 | TRBD1 | few | CASSLGTGVEKLFF | TGTGCCAGCAGCTTAGGGACAGGGGTTGAAAAACTGTTTTTT
TRBJ1-3 | TRBV12-3/TRBV12-4 | NA | NA | CASSLQYSGNTIYF | TGTGCCAGCAGTCTTCAGTACTCTGGAAACACCATATATTTT
TRBJ2-1 | TRBV6-5 | NA | few | CACGRGGEQFF | TGTGCCTGCGGAAGGGGTGGTGAGCAGTTCTTC
TRBJ1-1 | TRBV4-1 | NA | few | CASSLPKGVEAFF | TGCGCCAGCAGCCTCCCAAAGGGAGTTGAAGCTTTCTTT
TRBJ2-1 | TRBV6-2/TRBV6-3 | TRBD2 | NA | CASRPSGGKNEQFF | TGTGCCAGCCGTCCTAGCGGGGGGAAGAATGAGCAGTTCTTC